A selection of T cell receptor beta chains follows, all from one sample in a study of cytomegalovirus exposure and HLA in healthy donors. Assay: immunoSEQ multiplex PCR; the TCRdb copy retains only in-frame clones and omits some. The repertoire holds around 230,000 clones, 82% seen once, with approximately 6.5% in the top ten. What was sequenced was PBMCs. The receptors come from a man aged 35 to 55 in good health and CMV-seropositive. Both conserved end residues are part of each CDR3. Fields, in order: CDR3 DNA, CDR3 protein, clone size, D gene, V gene, J gene. D genes are given only for firm matches. Expanded clones get a size class; other rows say once, few or many, or leave the size out.

TGCAGCGTTGAACAGGGCGTCCATGGCTACACCTTC,CSVEQGVHGYTF,.,.,TRBV29-1,TRBJ1-2
TGTGCCAGCAGTGGGGGGGGCTGGGCCGAAGGGGGTTCACCCCTCCACTTT,CASSGGGWAEGGSPLHF,.,.,TRBV27,TRBJ1-6
TGTGCCAGCAGTTTATGGGCTACCTCCTACGAGCAGTACTTC,CASSLWATSYEQYF,.,.,TRBV27,TRBJ2-7
TGTGCCTGGAGTTGGCAGGGGGCTGCTGAAGCTTTCTTT,CAWSWQGAAEAFF,once,TRBD1,TRBV30,TRBJ1-1
TGTGCCTCCCTAGGGAGCTCCTATAATTCACCCCTCCACTTT,CASLGSSYNSPLHF,.,.,TRBV30,TRBJ1-6
TGTGCCAGCAGTTACAATGAAGGGGCGACCTATGGCTACACCTTC,CASSYNEGATYGYTF,.,.,TRBV6-5,TRBJ1-2
TGCAGCGTTGAAGGGGGGCAGGGGACCTACGAGCAGTACTTC,CSVEGGQGTYEQYF,once,.,TRBV29-1,TRBJ2-7
TGCGCCAGCAGCAAGTGGGAGGCAGATACGCAGTATTTT,CASSKWEADTQYF,.,.,TRBV5-1,TRBJ2-3
TGTGCCAGCAGCCAAGACCAGCGGGACCGGTACAATGAGCAGTTCTTC,CASSQDQRDRYNEQFF,.,TRBD2,TRBV14,TRBJ2-1
TGTGCCAGCAGTGAAAAAAGGGGGCTCGGCGGCTACACCTTC,CASSEKRGLGGYTF,.,TRBD1,TRBV6-5,TRBJ1-2
TGCGCCAGCAGTGATCATAGAAGAAAGACAGATACGCAGTATTTT,CASSDHRRKTDTQYF,once,.,TRBV10-1,TRBJ2-3
TGTGCCAGCAGTTACTCGAGCGGGGGCCCCACCGGGGAGCTGTTTTTT,CASSYSSGGPTGELFF,.,TRBD2,TRBV6-5,TRBJ2-2
TGTGCCAGCAGCTCAGGGCGAAGCGCGGCCTACGAGCAGTACTTC,CASSSGRSAAYEQYF,.,.,TRBV7-2,TRBJ2-7
TGTGCCAGCAGCCCCGCGCTCGGGCGGGAGGAGCAGTTCTTC,CASSPALGREEQFF,.,TRBD2,TRBV7-6,TRBJ2-1
TGCAGCGTTCCGGGACAGGTAAACAATGAGCAGTTCTTC,CSVPGQVNNEQFF,.,TRBD1,TRBV29-1,TRBJ2-1
TGTGCCAGCAGCTCTCAGGGGGTTCCCTCCTACGAGCAGTACTTC,CASSSQGVPSYEQYF,.,TRBD1,TRBV7-9,TRBJ2-7
TGTGCCAGCACCTCCGGACAGGGCATAGGCTATGGCTACACCTTC,CASTSGQGIGYGYTF,.,TRBD1,TRBV28,TRBJ1-2
TGTGCCAGCAGCCCCGGACAGGGCCACTATGGCTACACCTTC,CASSPGQGHYGYTF,.,TRBD1,TRBV7-8,TRBJ1-2
TGTGCCAGCAGTTACGGGCAGGGAAATTCACCCCTCCACTTT,CASSYGQGNSPLHF,.,.,TRBV6-5,TRBJ1-6
TGTGCCAGCAGCTTAAAGACAAAGGGACTCGGGGAGCTGTTTTTT,CASSLKTKGLGELFF,.,.,TRBV7-3,TRBJ2-2
TGTGCCAGCAGCTTAGGGACTGGCTACGAGCAGTACTTC,CASSLGTGYEQYF,.,.,TRBV11-3,TRBJ2-7
TGCGCCAGCAGTGCGTTGCTAGCGGGAGGTAATGAGCAGTTCTTC,CASSALLAGGNEQFF,.,TRBD2,TRBV10-1,TRBJ2-1
TGCAGCGTTTATCGGCGGATCTATGGCTACACCTTC,CSVYRRIYGYTF,.,.,TRBV29-1,TRBJ1-2
TGTGCCATCAGTGGCGGACAGGGGGGTTCCCAGTACTTC,CAISGGQGGSQYF,.,TRBD1,TRBV10-3,TRBJ2-5
TGTGCCAGCAGCCCTCGTGACACCGGGGAGCTGTTTTTT,CASSPRDTGELFF,.,.,TRBV9,TRBJ2-2
TGTGCCAGCAGCTCGGGTCGGAATGAGCAGTTCTTC,CASSSGRNEQFF,.,.,TRBV6-5,TRBJ2-1
TGTGCCAGTAGTACCCGGGACAGGGGGCGCGTAAAGACCCAGTACTTC,CASSTRDRGRVKTQYF,.,TRBD1,TRBV19,TRBJ2-5
TGTGCCAGCAGTCAGGGGCCGCCAAGAAAAAACACCATATATTTT,CASSQGPPRKNTIYF,.,.,TRBV6-5,TRBJ1-3
TGTGCCAGCAGCGGCGACAGGGCTTACTACAATGAGCAGTTCTTC,CASSGDRAYYNEQFF,.,TRBD1,TRBV6-1,TRBJ2-1
TGTGCCATCAGTAGACAAGCAAACACTGAAGCTTTCTTT,CAISRQANTEAFF,.,.,TRBV10-3,TRBJ1-1
TGCGCCAGCAGCCAGACTTATGAGGCCTATGGCTACACCTTC,CASSQTYEAYGYTF,.,.,TRBV4-1,TRBJ1-2
TGTGCCAGCAGCTTAGGACCCGGGACTAGCGGGAGCTATGAGCAGTTCTTC,CASSLGPGTSGSYEQFF,.,TRBD2,TRBV5-4,TRBJ2-1
TGTGCCAGCAGCTTAGGAATGGGACAGGGGAACTATGGCTACACCTTC,CASSLGMGQGNYGYTF,few,TRBD1,TRBV7-9,TRBJ1-2
TGTGCCAGCAGCTGGGGTCTAGCGGGAGCCTCCGAGCAGTACTTC,CASSWGLAGASEQYF,.,TRBD2,TRBV7-9,TRBJ2-7
TGTGCCAGCAGTCCCGGGGGTAGCGGGAGCCCCAATGAGCAGTTCTTC,CASSPGGSGSPNEQFF,.,TRBD2,TRBV6-4,TRBJ2-1
TGTGCCAGCAGTTACGGGCCAGGGGGCGGCAATGAGCAGTTCTTC,CASSYGPGGGNEQFF,.,TRBD1,TRBV6-5,TRBJ2-1
TGTGCCAGCAGCTTAGCGGTGGACAGGGTCGGCACTGAAGCTTTCTTT,CASSLAVDRVGTEAFF,.,TRBD1,TRBV7-6,TRBJ1-1
TGTGCCAGCAGCTCACTAGCGGGCTCCTACAATGAGCAGTTCTTC,CASSSLAGSYNEQFF,.,TRBD2,TRBV9,TRBJ2-1
TGTGCCAGCAGCGAACAGGGGCCGAAGCGAAACATTCAGTACTTC,CASSEQGPKRNIQYF,.,TRBD1,TRBV5-4,TRBJ2-4
TGTGCCAGCAGCTTCAGGGAAGGGGATAACTATGGCTACACCTTC,CASSFREGDNYGYTF,few,.,TRBV9,TRBJ1-2
TGTGCCAGCAGTTACTCGGAGGGGGAGACCCAGTACTTC,CASSYSEGETQYF,.,.,TRBV6-5,TRBJ2-5
TGCGCCAGCAGCTTGGCCGGGGTGCCTAATGGCTACACCTTC,CASSLAGVPNGYTF,few,.,TRBV5-1,TRBJ1-2
TGTGCCAGCAGTTTTAATGCGGGTCCCCTATTGAACACTGAAGCTTTCTTT,CASSFNAGPLLNTEAFF,.,.,TRBV27,TRBJ1-1
TGTGCCAGCAGTTACTCGGACAGGGTGGCGGACACTGAAGCTTTCTTT,CASSYSDRVADTEAFF,.,TRBD1,TRBV6-5,TRBJ1-1
TGCGCCAGCAGCCAAGACAGGGTGAATGGCTACACCTTC,CASSQDRVNGYTF,.,.,TRBV4-1,TRBJ1-2
TGTGCCAGCCGCTCGTACAGGGTTTTAGAAGATACGCAGTATTTT,CASRSYRVLEDTQYF,.,.,TRBV11-2,TRBJ2-3
TGTGCCAGCAGCTCCCTGGGCGGGGACTACGAGCAGTACTTC,CASSSLGGDYEQYF,.,.,TRBV11-2,TRBJ2-7
TGCGCCAGCAGCTTCCTACCGGACTATGGCTACACCTTC,CASSFLPDYGYTF,.,.,TRBV5-1,TRBJ1-2
TGTGCCAGCAGCTCAGGGACTAGCACAGATACGCAGTATTTT,CASSSGTSTDTQYF,.,.,TRBV7-9,TRBJ2-3